The 9 T cell receptor beta chains in this list originate from one sample, sequenced in a study of blood T cell repertoires in COVID-19. Generated by immunoSEQ multiplex PCR, the TCRdb table keeps only in-frame clones and is missing some. The sample contains roughly 130,000 clones, approximately 90% of which appear only once. The sequenced sample was peripheral blood. The receptor source for this set is a man aged 35-49 years with acute or convalescent COVID-19.

The V and J genes are TRBV20-1 and TRBJ2-7, with a possible D match to TRBD1 (6 bases). Deletions cut 3 bases from V and 3 bases from J, with 6 bases between. CDR3 length: 11 amino acids. CDR1 and CDR2 (germline): DFQATT, SNEGSKA (reference sequence). The chain's CDR3 is CSASRGYEQYF. The CDR3 nucleotides read TGCAGTGCTAGCAGGGGCTACGAGCAGTACTTC.

The chain uses TRBV9 and TRBJ2-1; TRBD1 agrees at 9 bases. The ends lost 0 bases at V and 8 bases at J; junction bases unmatched: 0. CDR3 length equals 13 residues. The germline gives CDR1 SGDLS, CDR2 YYNGEE. CDR3 in amino acids: CASSVGTGDEQFF. CDR3 DNA sequence: TGTGCCAGCAGCGTAGGGACAGGGGATGAGCAGTTCTTC.

The chain links TRBV6-6 to TRBJ2-7; D might be TRBD1 (6 bases). V lost 0 bases and J 5 bases, leaving 14 bases between the germline ends. The CDR3 totals 15 residues. Germline V CDR1 and CDR2: MNHNY, SVGAGI (reference sequence). The CDR3 DNA reads as TGTGCCAGCAGTTACTCGGGGGCGCGGGTGGACGAGCAGTACTTC. It codes for CASSYSGARVDEQYF.

Regarding this clone: The junction and the germline gene differ at one end; a read error may be behind it. The genes are TRBV7-2 and TRBJ1-2; 9 bases agree with TRBD1. Germline V CDR1 and CDR2: SGHTA, FQGNSA. The CDR3 runs 16 residues. The DNA for the CDR3 is TGTGCCAGCACCTTACGTCCAGGACAGGGGCCTTATGGCTACACCTTC. This codes for CASTLRPGQGPYGYTF.

The chain combines TRBV3-1 (or the pseudogene TRBV3-2) with TRBJ1-2; D not resolved. With 0 bases removed from V and 4 bases from J, the gap between germline ends came to 12 bases. Germline CDR1 is LGHDT and CDR2 is YNNKEL (reference sequence). The CDR3 is 15 residues long. The CDR3 here is CASSQDTAGGYGYTF. The CDR3 bases are TGTGCCAGCAGCCAAGACACAGCGGGTGGCTATGGCTACACCTTC.

The CDR3 here is CASSGTGLSYNEQFF. The CDR3 DNA reads TGTGCCAGCAGCGGGACAGGGCTCTCCTACAATGAGCAGTTCTTC. The chain is built from TRBV5-4 and TRBJ2-1; 9 bases fit TRBD1. Germline V lookup: CDR1 SGHNT, CDR2 YYREEE (reference sequence). V dropped 4 bases and J dropped 0; count of bases not matched to a gene: 2. This CDR3 region has 15 residues.

This chain joins TRBV20-1 and TRBJ2-1, with TRBD2 as a possible D gene (6 bases). V lost 6 bases and J 8 bases, leaving 11 bases between the germline ends. CDR3 length equals 11 residues. From germline, CDR1 is DFQATT and CDR2 SNEGSKA (reference sequence). The CDR3 region is CSADRRDEQFF. DNA for the CDR3: TGCAGTGCAGATAGGAGGGATGAGCAGTTCTTC.

The count of this clone is one. This chain uses TRBV27 with TRBJ1-4; D remains ambiguous. CDR1 and CDR2 (germline): MNHEY, SMNVEV (reference sequence). Trimming took off 5 bases at V and 8 bases at J, with 12 bases between the two ends. CDR3 length equals 13 residues. Here the CDR3 DNA reads TGTGCCAGCAGTGCGGGGTGGGAGGAAAAACTGTTTTTT. As protein: CASSAGWEEKLFF.

J is TRBJ1-1 and V is TRBV13; D unclear. Germline V gene sequence: CDR1 PRHDT, CDR2 FYEKMQ (reference sequence). This CDR3 region has 11 residues. V lost 3 bases to trimming and J lost 4 bases, with 3 bases between them. DNA for the CDR3: TGTGCCAGCAGCTTCGGCACTGAAGCTTTCTTT. It codes for CASSFGTEAFF.